This T cell receptor (beta chain) derives from a study of cytomegalovirus exposure and HLA in healthy donors. Whole-study findings and limits: In a later analysis, an Asian-associated ancestry cluster reportedly showed fewer N-insertions than the 666-donor mean.

A multiplex PCR was run with 60 Vbeta primers and 13 Jbeta primers. Clones were sequenced by immunoSEQ multiplex PCR, and TCRdb holds only the in-frame ones, with some missing. Of tens of thousands of clones listed, under 85% are singletons. Healthy bone marrow donors made up the cohort. V dropped 3 bases and J dropped 5 bases, with 8 bases sitting between them. The CDR3 sequence is 13 residues long. CDR1 and CDR2 (germline): SGHTA, FQGNSA. A word on this clone: The antigen is not known.

The sequencing sample was made of PBMCs. The chain couples TRBV7-2 to TRBJ2-1; the D is unclear. The clonotype was recovered from a male donor in good health and CMV-seronegative. CDR3 protein: CASSFGSNNEQFF. The CDR3 DNA reads TGTGCCAGCAGCTTTGGCAGTAACAATGAGCAGTTCTTC.